The sequence of this TCR beta chain was determined in a study of blood T cell repertoires in COVID-19. Sequencing used immunoSEQ multiplex PCR; TCRdb keeps in-frame clones, though not all of them. The repertoire holds around 40,000 clones, with around 86% as singletons. CDR1 and CDR2 (germline): MGHRA, YSYEKL. CDR3 length: 16 amino acids. Between the trimmed V and J ends, which lost 0 bases and 2 bases, there was a span of 13 bases. The V and J genes are TRBV4-1 and TRBJ1-2, with D tentatively TRBD1 (5 bases). Sequencing used peripheral blood. The origin of this receptor is a man in his sixties with active COVID-19. CDR3 sequence: CASSQDRGGANYGYTF. The CDR3 DNA follows: TGCGCCAGCAGCCAAGATAGGGGCGGGGCAAACTATGGCTACACCTTC.